The entry below gives a single T cell receptor beta chain sequence along with its context. Additional DNA sequences in this sample encode the identical CDR3. Repertoires were generated with immunoSEQ multiplex PCR, while TCRdb's copy carries only in-frame clones and drops some. This table holds 90,000 or so clones, around 72% found once. The entry originates in a study of blood T cell repertoires in COVID-19. CDR1 and CDR2 (germline): SGHRS, YFSETQ. There are 14 residues in the CDR3. The V end lost 0 bases, the J end lost 1 base, and 5 bases lay between the germline ends. This chain joins TRBV5-1 and TRBJ1-5, with TRBD1 as a possible D gene (5 bases). The sample was peripheral blood. This receptor was taken from a woman of 80 years or more with acute or convalescent COVID-19. CDR3 DNA: TGCGCCAGCAGCTTGGCAGGGAGCAATCAGCCCCAGCATTTT. This sequence encodes CASSLAGSNQPQHF.